A single sample is the source of the 17 T cell receptor beta chains below, sequenced in a study of T cells after yellow fever vaccination. TCRdb redid the calling of the 5' RACE reads with MiXCR, one entry per CDR3 protein. The sample shows 310,000 or so distinct CDR3 sequences, 3% to 4.5% of them seen only once. The source was PBMCs, collected on the day of the yellow fever booster vaccination. Every receptor here comes from a man aged 18 to 35 who received the YFV17D yellow fever vaccine.

The genes are TRBV12-3 or TRBV12-4 and TRBJ2-7; perhaps TRBD2 as D (5 bases). This CDR3 region has 13 residues. V was clipped by 4 bases and J by 5 bases, with 12 bases between them. CDR3 sequence (DNA): TGTGCCAGCAGTTACGGCGGGCCAAACGAGCAGTACGTC. It translates to CASSYGGPNEQYV.

This clonotype was observed a few times. The rearrangement links TRBV6-5 to TRBJ1-5; D is perhaps TRBD1 (5 bases). The V end lost 6 bases, the J end lost 2 bases, and 11 bases lay between the germline ends. The germline V gene has CDR1 MNHEY and CDR2 SVGAGI. This CDR3 region has 14 residues. The CDR3 spells CASSQRDGNQPQHF. Written as DNA, the CDR3 is TGTGCCAGCAGCCAACGGGACGGCAATCAGCCCCAGCATTTT.

The CDR3 nucleotides read TGCGCCAGCAGCGCTCAGGGAAGGACTGAAGCTTTCTTT. This gives the protein CASSAQGRTEAFF. The J gene is TRBJ1-1, the V gene TRBV5-1; the D gene is possibly TRBD1 (5 bases). The germline CDR1 and CDR2 sequences are SGHRS and YFSETQ. The CDR3 totals 13 residues. Between the trimmed V and J ends, which lost 4 bases and 5 bases, there was a span of 12 bases. Drawing the rest from reference TRBV5-1 and TRBJ1-1, the complete variable domain is KAGVTQTPRYLIKTRGQQVTLSCSPISGHRSVSWYQQTPGQGLQFLFEYFSETQRNKGNFPGRFSGRQFSNSRSEMNVSTLELGDSALYLCASSAQGRTEAFFGQGTRLTVV.

V and J are TRBV20-1 and TRBJ2-2; D is ambiguous. Germline V lookup: CDR1 DFQATT, CDR2 SNEGSKA (reference sequence). The CDR3 contains 13 residues. V lost 0 bases and J 6 bases, leaving 8 bases between the germline ends. The CDR3 spells CSARDPTAGELFF. The CDR3 DNA is TGCAGTGCTAGAGATCCGACGGCCGGGGAGCTGTTTTTT.

This clonotype has only a few counts. J is TRBJ1-3 and V is TRBV7-9, with D unresolved. CDR1 is SEHNR and CDR2 is FQNEAQ in the germline V gene (reference sequence). The CDR3 length is 14 residues. The V and J ends lost 4 bases and 0 bases respectively, with 7 bases between them. The CDR3 nucleotides are TGTGCCAGCAGCTGGTACAGCTCTGGAAACACCATATATTTT. This gives the protein CASSWYSSGNTIYF.

This clonotype was observed at least ten times. This chain connects TRBV4-1 to TRBJ2-7; D assignment may be TRBD1 or TRBD2 (5 bases each). Trimming stripped 0 bases from V and 2 bases from J, with 8 bases between. The CDR3 has 14 amino acids. CDR1 and CDR2 (germline): MGHRA, YSYEKL. In DNA, the CDR3 is TGCGCCAGCAGCCAAGAGCCGGGGCCCTACGAGCAGTACGTC. The encoded protein is CASSQEPGPYEQYV.

The table lists this clonotype with a few counts. The gene calls are TRBV20-1 and TRBJ2-3; 9 bases match TRBD1. Germline CDR1 DFQATT, CDR2 SNEGSKA (reference sequence). Losses at the gene ends were 7 bases for V and 3 bases for J; bases not matched to a gene: 5. The CDR3 contains 13 residues. The DNA for the CDR3 is TGCAGTGGACCGGACAGGGGAACAGATACGCAGTATTTT. Amino acid sequence: CSGPDRGTDTQYF.

Turning to this clonotype: The junction departs from germline at one end; a sequencing error may be responsible. J is TRBJ2-1 and V is TRBV7-7, with TRBD1 as a possible D gene (6 bases). This CDR3 is 16 amino acids long. From germline, CDR1 is SSHAT and CDR2 FNYEAQ (reference sequence). The CDR3 DNA is TGTGCTAGCAGCCCGCGGACAGACGCTTTAACCAATGAGCAGTTCTTC. It translates to CASSPRTDALTNEQFF.

The table lists this clonotype with many counts. The V call is TRBV5-6, the J call TRBJ2-1, with D possibly called TRBD1 or TRBD2 (6 bases each). This CDR3 spans 13 amino acids. V was clipped by 0 bases and J by 14 bases, with 15 bases between them. Germline-derived CDR1 and CDR2 are SGHDT and YYEEEE. The CDR3 spells CASSLGIGGGEFF. CDR3 in DNA: TGTGCCAGCAGCTTGGGTATCGGGGGCGGTGAGTTCTTC.

The chain links TRBV4-2 to TRBJ2-5, with D possibly being TRBD2 (6 bases). CDR1 is LGHNA and CDR2 is YNFKEQ in the germline V gene. CDR3 length: 15 amino acids. V was pared by 0 bases and J by 13 bases, with 21 bases between. The CDR3 DNA reads as TGTGCCAGCAGCCAAGATCGGGGTGGAGGGGCTGCGCTGTACTTC. Amino acid sequence: CASSQDRGGGAALYF.

This rearrangement joins TRBV7-8 to TRBJ2-5; D unresolved. The CDR3 is made up of 18 amino acids. The V and J ends lost 1 base and 4 bases respectively, with 22 bases between them. Germline V lookup: CDR1 SGHVS, CDR2 FQNEAQ. The CDR3 loop reads CASSLGYGTAPLGETQYF. The CDR3 coding sequence is TGTGCCAGCAGCTTAGGTTACGGAACAGCTCCTCTGGGAGAGACCCAGTACTTC.

At least ten counts were recorded for this clonotype. The gene calls are TRBV7-2 and TRBJ2-5, with D maybe TRBD2 (7 bases). The CDR3 has 16 amino acids. Germline CDR1 and CDR2: SGHTA and FQGNSA. V lost 5 bases and J lost 2, with 18 bases in between. The DNA of the CDR3 is TGTGCCAGCAGCCCCAGGGGAGCGGGGAAACAAGAGACCCAGTACTTC. Translating gives CASSPRGAGKQETQYF.

This clonotype was seen a few times. The rearrangement links TRBV9 to TRBJ2-1; D gene ambiguous. Germline V CDR1 and CDR2: SGDLS, YYNGEE. The germline V and J ends were trimmed by 7 bases and 5 bases, with 10 bases remaining between them. The CDR3 is made up of 12 amino acids. The CDR3 here is CASSWQDNEQFF. Written as DNA, the CDR3 is TGTGCCAGCTCCTGGCAGGACAATGAGCAGTTCTTC.

This clonotype was seen at least ten times. The gene calls are TRBV20-1 and TRBJ1-2; a weak D match, TRBD1 (6 bases). Trimming took 5 bases from V and 8 from J, leaving 12 bases between them. CDR3 length: 11 residues. Germline loops: CDR1 DFQATT, CDR2 SNEGSKA (reference sequence). The CDR3 loop is CSALQGSGYTF. In DNA, the CDR3 is TGCAGTGCTCTACAGGGTTCGGGCTACACCTTC.

This clonotype was detected ten times or more. The rearrangement links TRBV7-9 to TRBJ2-1, with a tentative D call TRBD2 (6 bases). The CDR3 loop spans 13 amino acids. Trimming removed 7 bases at V and 6 bases at J, with 13 bases between. The germline CDR1 and CDR2 sequences are SEHNR and FQNEAQ (reference sequence). DNA of the CDR3: TGTGCCAGCATGGAGGGTGGGTTCAATGAGCAGTTCTTC. Its translation is CASMEGGFNEQFF.

This clonotype has at least ten counts. V is TRBV10-3 and J is TRBJ2-2; D not resolved. The V gene's germline CDR1 is ENHRY and CDR2 SYGVKD. Trimming removed 1 base at V and 0 bases at J, with 6 bases between. This CDR3 has 15 amino acids. The CDR3 is CAISEYPPNTGELFF. Written as DNA, the CDR3 is TGTGCCATCAGTGAGTACCCGCCGAACACCGGGGAGCTGTTTTTT.

This clonotype was detected many times. This rearrangement joins TRBV29-1 to TRBJ1-1, with D unresolved. From germline, CDR1 is SQVTM and CDR2 ANQGSEA. The V end was cut by 4 bases, the J end by 1 base, with 10 bases between. The CDR3 length is 13 residues. The CDR3 is CSVAGLENTEAFF. The CDR3 DNA follows: TGCAGCGTTGCCGGGCTTGAGAACACTGAAGCTTTCTTT.